The 20 T cell receptor beta chains given below trace back to one sample, sequenced in a study of T cell changes during pregnancy in multiple sclerosis (dated by TCRdb to about 2019). Library preparation used the immunoSEQ multiplex PCR assay. The immuneACCESS repertoire file appears here via TCRdb, limited to in-frame rearrangements. These files lack a portion of the clones; in checked studies, under half of the deficit traces to unresolved V genes, and the cause of the others is not known. This sample comprises tens of thousands of clones, 75% to 95% of them detected only once. More than 0.4% of the sample goes to the ten largest clones. Sequencing was performed on CD4+ T cells from peripheral blood mononuclear cells, taken before pregnancy. These TCRs come from a female donor with multiple sclerosis, enrolled in a pregnancy study.

The chain recombines TRBV6-4 with TRBJ1-6; TRBD1 is a possible D gene (6 bases). This CDR3 is 13 amino acids long. V lost 4 bases, J lost 10 bases, and 11 bases lay in between. The germline V gene encodes CDR1 MRHNA and CDR2 SNTAGT. CDR3 sequence: CASSGDNRSPLHF. CDR3 in DNA: TGTGCCAGCAGTGGGGACAACAGATCACCCCTCCACTTT.

CDR3 in amino acids: CASSRIGTGGETQYF. The DNA of the CDR3 is TGTGCCAGCAGCAGAATTGGGACAGGGGGAGAGACCCAGTACTTC. This chain connects TRBV7-3 to TRBJ2-5, with TRBD1 matching 11 bases. The CDR3 consists of 15 residues. Germline trimming cut 5 bases from V and 4 bases from J; bases unmatched to any gene: 6. CDR1 SGHTA and CDR2 FQGTGA come from the germline V gene. The full variable domain, its missing parts supplied by reference TRBV7-3 and TRBJ2-5, is GAGVSQTPSNKVTEKGKYVELRCDPISGHTALYWYRQSLGQGPEFLIYFQGTGAADDSGLPNDRFFAVRPEGSVSTLKIQRTERGDSAVYLCASSRIGTGGETQYFGPGTRLLVL.

On this clone itself: Other DNA sequences in the same sample also yield this CDR3. This chain joins TRBV29-1 and TRBJ2-7; 7 bases are shared with TRBD2. The trim removed 6 bases at V and 1 base at J, leaving 3 bases unmatched. Germline V gene lookup returns CDR1 SQVTM and CDR2 ANQGSEA. The CDR3 is 12 amino acids. CDR3 sequence (DNA): TGCAGCGTCGGGAGGAGTTCCTACGAGCAGTACTTC. This gives the protein CSVGRSSYEQYF.

V is TRBV18 and J is TRBJ1-6; maybe TRBD1 (6 bases). The CDR3 length is 17 residues. The V and J ends lost 3 bases and 0 bases respectively, with 12 bases between them. CDR1 KGHSH and CDR2 LQKENI come from the germline V gene. This CDR3 reads CASSPETGSSYNSPLHF. CDR3 DNA: TGTGCCAGCTCACCTGAAACAGGGAGCTCCTATAATTCACCCCTCCACTTT.

The rearrangement joins TRBV19 to TRBJ1-4; 9 nucleotides match TRBD1. The CDR3 is made up of 15 amino acids. With 10 bases clipped from V and 6 bases from J, the junction kept 12 bases outside the gene matches. Germline-derived CDR1 and CDR2 are LNHDA and SQIVND (reference sequence). This CDR3 is CATLSLDRGYEKLFF. CDR3 nucleotide sequence: TGTGCCACCTTATCACTGGACAGGGGATATGAAAAACTGTTTTTT.

This chain connects TRBV4-3 to TRBJ2-7; TRBD2 matches at 14 bases. Germline V gives CDR1 LGHNA, CDR2 YSLEER. CDR3 size: 15 residues. Germline trimming cut 3 bases from V and 2 bases from J; bases unmatched to any gene: 0. The CDR3 coding sequence is TGCGCCAGCAGCCAGGGACTAGCGGGAGCCTACGAGCAGTACTTC. Translated, it gives CASSQGLAGAYEQYF.

The chain employs TRBV7-2 and TRBJ2-1; D is uncertain. Germline V gives CDR1 SGHTA, CDR2 FQGNSA. This CDR3 is built from 15 residues. The V end lost 1 base, the J end lost 7 bases, and 14 bases lay between the germline ends. The DNA of the CDR3 is TGTGCCAGCAGCTTAGACGAGTATGGGCGAAATGAGCAGTTCTTC. This encodes CASSLDEYGRNEQFF.

J is TRBJ1-3 and V is TRBV30, with TRBD1 identical over 7 bases. CDR3 length equals 14 residues. Trimming cost V 0 bases and J 4 bases; bases outside gene matches: 3. Germline values: CDR1 GTSNPN, CDR2 SVGIG (reference sequence). CDR3 region: CAWSVQGQGNTIYF. The CDR3 DNA follows: TGTGCCTGGAGTGTACAGGGACAGGGAAACACCATATATTTT.

The rearrangement uses TRBV4-3 and TRBJ1-1, with no clear D. The CDR3 covers 13 residues. The germline CDR1 and CDR2 sequences are LGHNA and YSLEER. V lost 4 bases to trimming and J lost 4 bases, with 10 bases between them. In nucleotides, the CDR3 is TGCGCCAGCAGCCCCGTCGGGGTCACTGAAGCTTTCTTT. This sequence encodes CASSPVGVTEAFF.

The chain combines TRBV27 with TRBJ2-7; D remains unclear. The ends were cut back, 4 bases at V and 0 bases at J, with 7 bases in the middle. This CDR3 spans 13 amino acids. Germline V CDR1 and CDR2: MNHEY, SMNVEV (reference sequence). DNA of the CDR3: TGTGCCAGCAGTTCTGGCAACTCCTACGAGCAGTACTTC. Residues: CASSSGNSYEQYF.

J is TRBJ1-3 and V is TRBV18; 7 nucleotides align to TRBD1. The trim removed 5 bases at V and 2 bases at J, leaving 9 bases unmatched. Germline values: CDR1 KGHSH, CDR2 LQKENI. This CDR3 has 16 residues. The chain's CDR3 is CASSANQGETGNTIYF. As DNA, the CDR3 is TGTGCCAGCTCAGCAAATCAGGGGGAAACTGGAAACACCATATATTTT.

This chain links TRBV28 with TRBJ2-1; the match to TRBD2 covers 11 bases. CDR3 length: 15 amino acids. After removal of 6 bases from V and 7 bases from J, the junction contained 8 bases not matched to a gene. Germline V gives CDR1 MDHEN, CDR2 SYDVKM. This CDR3 is CASSEVAGGGNEQFF. The CDR3 DNA sequence: TGTGCCAGCAGCGAAGTAGCGGGAGGGGGGAATGAGCAGTTCTTC. The variable domain in full, with the rest retrieved from reference TRBV28 and TRBJ2-1, is DVKVTQSSRYLVKRTGEKVFLECVQDMDHENMFWYRQDPGLGLRLIYFSYDVKMKEKGDIPEGYSVSREKKERFSLILESASTNQTSMYLCASSEVAGGGNEQFFGPGTRLTVL.

The V gene is TRBV30, the J gene TRBJ1-5; D uncertain. V was trimmed by 2 bases and J by 4 bases, leaving 15 bases between them. Germline V gene data show CDR1 as GTSNPN and CDR2 as SVGIG (reference sequence). The CDR3 spans 15 residues. CDR3 bases: TGTGCCTGGAGTATCGGGGATTCCCTTAATCAGCCCCAGCATTTT. Translated: CAWSIGDSLNQPQHF.

The table lists this clone with a count of one. The CDR3 reads CATSRGPGDTQYF. The CDR3 DNA reads as TGTGCCACCAGCAGGGGTCCGGGGGATACGCAGTATTTT. The chain combines TRBV15 with TRBJ2-3; perhaps TRBD2 as D (5 bases). Germline loops: CDR1 LNHNV, CDR2 YYDKDF (reference sequence). V dropped 3 bases and J dropped 6 bases, with 10 bases sitting between them. CDR3 size: 13 residues.

The chain joins TRBV27 to TRBJ2-3, with TRBD1 matching 10 bases. The V gene end was trimmed by 6 bases and the J gene end by 3 bases; junction bases not matched to a gene: 12. The CDR3 sequence is 17 residues long. The germline V gene has CDR1 MNHEY and CDR2 SMNVEV (reference sequence). CDR3 coding DNA: TGTGCCAGCAGCCCTGGTTGGGGGACAGGGGAGACAGATACGCAGTATTTT. It translates to CASSPGWGTGETDTQYF.

The chain uses TRBV11-3 and TRBJ2-2; 9 bases agree with TRBD2. The ends lost 3 bases at V and 4 bases at J; junction bases unmatched: 6. The germline V gene encodes CDR1 SGHNT and CDR2 YENEEA. There are 16 residues in the CDR3. The CDR3 reads CASSLSSGSFTGELFF. CDR3 in DNA: TGTGCCAGCAGCTTGAGTAGCGGGAGTTTCACCGGGGAGCTGTTTTTT.

The rearrangement links TRBV6-4 to TRBJ2-3; 8 nucleotides match TRBD2. CDR1 and CDR2 from the germline V gene are MRHNA and SNTAGT. This CDR3 contains 16 residues. The trim removed 0 bases at V and 0 bases at J, leaving 2 bases unmatched. DNA of the CDR3: TGTGCCAGCAGTGACTCTCCTAGCGGGAGCACAGATACGCAGTATTTT. Its protein is CASSDSPSGSTDTQYF.

With regard to this clone: This sample also contains other DNA sequences that code for the same CDR3. The chain links TRBV5-6 to TRBJ2-1, with unresolved D. This CDR3 has 15 residues. Trimming took off 1 base at V and 0 bases at J, with 8 bases between the two ends. Germline loops: CDR1 SGHDT, CDR2 YYEEEE. CDR3 sequence: CASSLQVSSYNEQFF. CDR3 sequence (DNA): TGTGCCAGCAGCTTGCAGGTGAGCTCCTACAATGAGCAGTTCTTC. The whole variable domain, remainder taken from reference TRBV5-6 and TRBJ2-1, is DAGVTQSPTHLIKTRGQQVTLRCSPKSGHDTVSWYQQALGQGPQFIFQYYEEEERQRGNFPDRFSGHQFPNYSSELNVNALLLGDSALYLCASSLQVSSYNEQFFGPGTRLTVL.

The chain joins TRBV25-1 to TRBJ1-4; D might be TRBD1 (6 bases). Germline V gene lookup returns CDR1 MGHDK and CDR2 SYGVNS. The CDR3 consists of 14 residues. V lost 4 bases, J lost 3 bases, and 9 bases lay in between. As DNA, the CDR3 is TGTGCCAGCAGTGCTACAGGGTCTAATGAAAAACTGTTTTTT. Translation: CASSATGSNEKLFF.

The chain recombines TRBV7-2 with TRBJ2-5, with a possible D match to TRBD2 (5 bases). This CDR3 contains 15 residues. Trimming took off 5 bases at V and 2 bases at J, with 15 bases between the two ends. CDR1 and CDR2 (germline): SGHTA, FQGNSA. CDR3 nucleotides: TGTGCCAGCAGCCCAGGACGGCCGGGACAAGAGACCCAGTACTTC. Translation gives CASSPGRPGQETQYF.